Following are 8 T cell receptor beta chains from one sample sequenced in a study of blood T cell repertoires in COVID-19. The repertoire was sequenced with immunoSEQ multiplex PCR; TCRdb's copy has only in-frame clones and lacks some. Among 140,000 to 150,000 clones listed, around 80% were seen once. The sample was peripheral blood. The origin of the receptors is an older woman with acute or convalescent COVID-19.

The chain carries TRBV9 and TRBJ2-1; TRBD2 aligns across 8 bases. Germline lookup yields CDR1 SGDLS and CDR2 YYNGEE. The V gene end was trimmed by 4 bases and the J gene end by 13 bases; junction bases not matched to a gene: 4. The CDR3 contains 11 residues. CDR3 DNA: TGTGCCAGCAGCTCCCGGGAGGGCCAGTTCTTC. It is translated as CASSSREGQFF. The whole variable domain, remainder taken from reference TRBV9 and TRBJ2-1, is DSGVTQTPKHLITATGQRVTLRCSPRSGDLSVYWYQQSLDQGLQFLIQYYNGEERAKGNILERFSAQQFPDLHSELNLSSLELGDSALYFCASSSREGQFFGPGTRLTVL.

This clone has a handful of counts. The V and J genes are TRBV28 and TRBJ2-7; 7 bases are a match to TRBD1. CDR3 length equals 14 residues. The V gene's germline CDR1 is MDHEN and CDR2 SYDVKM. Trimming at V came to 3 bases and at J to 3 bases, leaving 5 bases not matched to a gene. DNA for the CDR3: TGTGCCAGCAGTTTGGGACAGCGAGTCTACGAGCAGTACTTC. Its protein is CASSLGQRVYEQYF.

This chain connects TRBV10-2 to TRBJ1-2; TRBD1 aligns across 9 bases. J was trimmed by 6 bases and V by 6 bases; bases with no gene match: 11. Germline CDR1 reads WSHSY; CDR2 reads SAAADI. This CDR3 spans 15 amino acids. The CDR3 protein is CASSPGTGRRNGYTF. Here the CDR3 DNA reads TGCGCCAGCAGCCCCGGGACAGGGCGGAGAAATGGCTACACCTTC.

The chain carries TRBV29-1 and TRBJ2-7, with unresolved D. Trimming left V 6 bases short and J 1 base short, with 13 bases between. The germline CDR1 and CDR2 sequences are SQVTM and ANQGSEA. This CDR3 has 13 residues. CDR3 region: CSVPREISYEQYF. CDR3 nucleotide sequence: TGCAGCGTACCCCGAGAGATTTCCTACGAGCAGTACTTC.

The chain carries TRBV30 and TRBJ1-2, with TRBD1 matching over 10 bases. The germline V gene encodes CDR1 GTSNPN and CDR2 SVGIG (reference sequence). There are 16 residues in the CDR3. Trimming cost V 3 bases and J 2 bases; bases outside gene matches: 9. This CDR3 is CAWSVGTGAGNYGYTF. In DNA form, the CDR3 reads TGTGCCTGGAGCGTAGGGACAGGGGCTGGGAACTATGGCTACACCTTC.

The V gene is TRBV5-1, the J gene TRBJ2-3, with TRBD2 identical over 9 bases. V lost 4 bases to trimming and J lost 4 bases; unmatched junction nucleotides: 4. The CDR3 runs 14 residues. Germline assignment: CDR1 SGHRS and CDR2 YFSETQ. The CDR3 is CASSLSGRPDTQYF. CDR3 nucleotides: TGCGCCAGCAGCCTTAGCGGGAGACCAGATACGCAGTATTTT.

This chain joins TRBV5-6 and TRBJ2-3; D is perhaps TRBD1 (5 bases). Germline V gene sequence: CDR1 SGHDT, CDR2 YYEEEE. The CDR3 runs to 16 residues. Trimming removed 3 bases from V and 2 bases from J, with 16 bases in between. The CDR3 region is CASSWAAGQYTDTQYF. CDR3 DNA: TGTGCCAGCAGCTGGGCTGCTGGACAATACACAGATACGCAGTATTTT. Drawing the rest from reference TRBV5-6 and TRBJ2-3, the complete variable domain is DAGVTQSPTHLIKTRGQQVTLRCSPKSGHDTVSWYQQALGQGPQFIFQYYEEEERQRGNFPDRFSGHQFPNYSSELNVNALLLGDSALYLCASSWAAGQYTDTQYFGPGTRLTVL.

Concerning this clone itself: Other DNA sequences within the sample encode an identical CDR3. The rearrangement links TRBV28 to TRBJ2-1, with 7 bases matching TRBD2. V lost 1 base and J lost 0; bases outside the gene matches: 3. This CDR3 is 16 amino acids long. Germline lookup yields CDR1 MDHEN and CDR2 SYDVKM. DNA for the CDR3: TGTGCCAGCAGTTTATCGGGACTAAGCTCCTACAATGAGCAGTTCTTC. Its translation is CASSLSGLSSYNEQFF.